This is a list of T cell receptor beta chains from one sample in a study of tumor-infiltrating lymphocytes in oesophageal squamous cell carcinoma. TCRdb re-called the PCR reads through MiXCR, storing one row per CDR3 protein. The profile shows over 15,000 distinct CDR3 sequences, around two fifths of them singletons. Sequencing was performed on esophageal tumor tissue. The receptor set was obtained from a male donor with esophageal squamous cell carcinoma. Both conserved end residues are part of each CDR3. A D gene is named only where the DNA matches it firmly. Only some rows state a clone size, as once, few, many or a class for expanded clones.

V	size	J	length	D	CDR3	DNA
TRBV12-3/TRBV12-4	many	TRBJ2-7	13	-	CASSFRGFGEQYF	TGTGCCAGCAGTTTTCGGGGGTTCGGAGAGCAGTACTTC
TRBV7-2	-	TRBJ2-7	13	TRBD1	CASSIDRVYEQYF	TGTGCCAGCAGCATCGACAGGGTCTACGAGCAGTACTTC
TRBV19	many	TRBJ2-5	12	-	CASRQAGETQYF	TGTGCCAGTCGACAGGCGGGGGAGACCCAGTACTTC
TRBV12-3/TRBV12-4	many	TRBJ1-1	13	-	CASSLIQNTEAFF	TGTGCCAGCAGTTTAATCCAGAACACTGAAGCTTTCTTT
TRBV7-9	-	TRBJ2-7	12	TRBD2	CAAGGALYEQYF	TGTGCCGCGGGAGGGGCTCTGTACGAGCAGTACTTC
TRBV27	many	TRBJ2-1	13	-	CASKVGGSVEQFF	TGTGCCAGCAAAGTTGGCGGATCCGTAGAGCAGTTCTTC
TRBV6-1	medium-sized	TRBJ1-1	15	-	CASSTRDGPNTEAFF	TGTGCCAGCAGTACCCGGGACGGCCCGAACACTGAAGCTTTCTTT
TRBV5-6	many	TRBJ2-7	11	-	CASSFGYEQYF	TGTGCCAGCAGCTTCGGCTACGAGCAGTACTTC
TRBV4-2	many	TRBJ2-1	16	-	CASSQAYRSSGYEQFF	TGTGCCAGCAGCCAAGCCTATCGCTCCTCAGGCTATGAGCAGTTCTTC
TRBV11-3	few	TRBJ2-7	14	TRBD2	CASSFGGGNNEQYF	TGTGCCAGCAGCTTCGGGGGGGGTAATAATGAGCAGTACTTC
TRBV11-2	-	TRBJ2-7	13	-	CASSPHLLGEQYF	TGTGCCAGCAGCCCCCATCTGCTCGGCGAGCAGTACTTC
TRBV11-2	-	TRBJ2-7	18	-	CASSTRAWWVYSYNEQYF	TGTGCCAGCAGCACCAGGGCCTGGTGGGTTTATTCCTACAATGAGCAGTACTTC
TRBV14	-	TRBJ2-7	14	-	CASSHPGGANEQYF	TGTGCCAGCAGCCACCCCGGTGGGGCCAATGAGCAGTACTTC
TRBV11-2	many	TRBJ2-1	13	-	CASSLDPYNEQFF	TGTGCCAGCAGCTTGGACCCCTACAATGAGCAGTTCTTC
TRBV6-1	-	TRBJ2-5	17	-	CASSYHLPGESTETQYF	TGTGCCAGCAGTTACCATCTTCCGGGAGAGAGCACAGAGACCCAGTACTTC
TRBV7-2	few	TRBJ2-1	15	-	CASSLNLGRSNEQFF	TGTGCCAGCAGCTTAAACCTTGGACGAAGCAATGAGCAGTTCTTC
TRBV12-3/TRBV12-4	medium-sized	TRBJ1-1	12	-	CASSLAADQAFF	TGTGCCAGCAGTTTGGCGGCAGATCAAGCTTTCTTT
TRBV7-2	few	TRBJ2-1	13	TRBD1	CASSLGEGTAQFF	TGTGCCAGCAGCTTAGGGGAAGGGACAGCTCAGTTCTTC
TRBV6-1	many	TRBJ1-2	14	TRBD1	CASSKTRDRDGYTF	TGTGCCAGCAGTAAGACCCGGGACAGGGATGGCTACACCTTC
TRBV7-2	-	TRBJ2-1	16	TRBD1	CASSTNPVTGHLGQFF	TGTGCCAGCAGCACCAACCCCGTGACAGGGCACCTCGGGCAGTTCTTC
TRBV27	few	TRBJ2-1	16	-	CASSSGIISSYNEQFF	TGTGCCAGCAGTTCTGGGATCATTAGCTCCTACAATGAGCAGTTCTTC
TRBV4-1	few	TRBJ1-5	17	TRBD1	CASSQGSTGGARQPQHF	TGCGCCAGCAGCCAGGGCAGTACAGGGGGCGCGAGACAGCCCCAGCATTTT
TRBV19	-	TRBJ2-2	16	-	CASKGGTAINTGELFF	TGTGCCAGTAAAGGCGGGACGGCCATTAACACCGGGGAGCTGTTTTTT
TRBV6-1	many	TRBJ1-1	13	-	CATQVVGNTEAFF	TGTGCCACCCAGGTGGTGGGGAACACTGAAGCTTTCTTT
TRBV7-3	medium-sized	TRBJ2-1	16	-	CASSLGDRDPYNEQFF	TGTGCCAGCAGCTTAGGGGACCGGGATCCGTACAATGAGCAGTTCTTC
TRBV6-2/TRBV6-3	-	TRBJ2-2	13	-	CASKEAATGELFF	TGTGCCAGCAAGGAAGCGGCCACCGGGGAGCTGTTTTTT
TRBV7-8	medium-sized	TRBJ2-7	9	-	CASSPRMYF	TGTGCCAGCAGCCCCCGGATGTACTTC
TRBV7-2	medium-sized	TRBJ1-2	12	-	CASSSTNYGYTF	TGTGCCAGCAGTTCGACTAACTATGGCTACACCTTC
TRBV7-6	medium-sized	TRBJ2-2	14	-	CASSLPGNTGELFF	TGTGCCAGCAGCTTACCAGGGAACACCGGGGAGCTGTTTTTT
TRBV7-3	medium-sized	TRBJ1-2	14	TRBD1	CASSLKKTGNGYTF	TGTGCCAGCAGCTTAAAGAAGACAGGGAATGGCTACACCTTC
TRBV7-3	many	TRBJ2-5	15	TRBD2	CASSPGTSDLETQYF	TGTGCCAGCAGCCCAGGGACTAGCGATCTCGAGACCCAGTACTTC
TRBV7-6	few	TRBJ2-5	15	TRBD1	CASSLALTGDETQYF	TGTGCTAGCAGCTTAGCCTTGACAGGGGATGAGACCCAGTACTTC
TRBV7-9	many	TRBJ1-3	14	-	CASSKQGFGNTIYF	TGTGCCAGCAGCAAACAGGGCTTTGGAAACACCATATATTTT
TRBV12-3/TRBV12-4	-	TRBJ1-6	15	-	CASSTGSSYNSPLHF	TGTGCCAGCAGTACAGGGAGCTCCTATAATTCACCCCTCCACTTT
TRBV7-2	-	TRBJ2-1	14	-	CASSLRQEGNEQFF	TGTGCCAGCAGCCTCCGACAGGAGGGGAATGAGCAGTTCTTC
TRBV4-1	-	TRBJ2-5	20	TRBD2	CASSQRPSGIKRGGYNEQYF	TGCGCCAGCAGCCAAAGACCCTCCGGAATAAAGCGGGGGGGCTACAATGAGCAGTACTTC
TRBV7-2	few	TRBJ2-7	15	-	CASSRGGTVSYEQYF	TGTGCCAGCAGCCGTGGGGGGACAGTATCCTACGAGCAGTACTTC
TRBV7-8	many	TRBJ2-2	16	TRBD2	CASSLGSGANTGELFF	TGTGCCAGCAGCCTGGGTAGCGGGGCGAACACCGGGGAGCTGTTTTTT
TRBV6-1	medium-sized	TRBJ1-1	14	-	CASSGDSMNTEAFF	TGTGCCAGCAGTGGAGACAGCATGAACACTGAAGCTTTCTTT
TRBV6-1	few	TRBJ2-7	14	-	CASSEGPNAYEQYF	TGTGCCAGCAGTGAGGGACCTAACGCCTACGAGCAGTACTTC
TRBV7-3	few	TRBJ2-1	21	TRBD2	CASSLKGAGTSTRSSYNEQFF	TGTGCCAGCAGCTTAAAGGGAGCCGGGACTAGCACACGTTCTTCCTACAATGAGCAGTTCTTC
TRBV6-1	-	TRBJ1-4	15	-	CASSGGPGRNEKLFF	TGTGCCAGCAGTGGAGGCCCAGGGCGGAATGAAAAACTGTTTTTT
TRBV28	many	TRBJ1-5	13	-	CASSLQGDQPQHF	TGTGCCAGCAGTTTACAGGGAGATCAGCCCCAGCATTTT
TRBV5-1	-	TRBJ1-4	14	-	CASSLSGAGEKLFF	TGCGCCAGCAGCTTATCGGGGGCGGGTGAAAAACTGTTTTTT
TRBV11-1	-	TRBJ2-7	17	TRBD2	CASSADSILAGWYEQYF	TGTGCCAGCAGCGCCGACTCAATACTAGCGGGATGGTACGAGCAGTACTTC
TRBV7-9	few	TRBJ2-5	15	TRBD1	CASSFPGQGEETQYF	TGTGCTAGCAGCTTCCCGGGACAGGGGGAAGAGACCCAGTACTTC
TRBV12-3/TRBV12-4	-	TRBJ2-7	14	TRBD1	CASSPRQGTYEQYF	TGTGCCAGCAGCCCTAGACAGGGCACGTACGAGCAGTACTTC
TRBV7-2	few	TRBJ2-3	13	-	CASSLDAADTQYF	TGTGCCAGCAGCTTAGACGCGGCAGATACGCAGTATTTT
TRBV5-3	-	TRBJ2-2	13	-	CASSLMVTGELFF	TGTGCCAGCAGCTTGATGGTCACCGGGGAGCTGTTTTTT
TRBV11-2	-	TRBJ1-1	16	-	CASSPSPHRTNTEAFF	TGTGCCAGCAGCCCCTCCCCCCACAGGACAAACACTGAAGCTTTCTTT
TRBV6-6	-	TRBJ2-1	13	TRBD1	CASRETGFNEQFF	TGTGCCAGCAGAGAGACAGGGTTCAATGAGCAGTTCTTC
TRBV19	-	TRBJ2-1	17	TRBD2	CASSRRGGGLSYNEQFF	TGTGCCAGTAGTAGGCGGGGGGGGGGCTTGAGCTACAATGAGCAGTTCTTC
TRBV7-9	medium-sized	TRBJ1-3	13	-	CASSLNTGNTIYF	TGTGCCAGCAGCTTAAATACTGGAAACACCATATATTTT
TRBV27	many	TRBJ2-7	14	-	CASRWGAGGYEQYF	TGTGCCAGCAGGTGGGGGGCAGGGGGCTACGAGCAGTACTTC
TRBV7-3	-	TRBJ2-5	13	-	CASSWWVGETQYF	TGTGCCAGCAGCTGGTGGGTGGGGGAGACCCAGTACTTC
TRBV11-2	-	TRBJ1-1	13	-	CASSLGSALEAFF	TGTGCCAGCAGCTTAGGGTCGGCGCTTGAAGCTTTCTTT
TRBV7-2	-	TRBJ2-5	14	-	CASSLRTPGKTQYF	TGTGCCAGCAGCTTGCGGACTCCCGGAAAGACCCAGTACTTC